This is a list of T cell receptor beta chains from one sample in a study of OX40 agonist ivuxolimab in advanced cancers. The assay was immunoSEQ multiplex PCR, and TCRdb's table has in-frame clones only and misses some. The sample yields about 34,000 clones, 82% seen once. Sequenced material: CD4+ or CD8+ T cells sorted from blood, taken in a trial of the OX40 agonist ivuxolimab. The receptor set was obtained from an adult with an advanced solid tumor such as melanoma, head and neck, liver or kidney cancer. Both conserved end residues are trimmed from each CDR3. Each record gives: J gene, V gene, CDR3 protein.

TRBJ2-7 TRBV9 ASSVGQGRAYEQY
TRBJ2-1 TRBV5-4 ASSPGGYTTNEQF
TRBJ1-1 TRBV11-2 ASRLQNTEAF
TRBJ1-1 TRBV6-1 ASSERRNTEAF
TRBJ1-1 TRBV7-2 ASSLDARVTEAF
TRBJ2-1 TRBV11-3 ASSTAGTQHDEQF
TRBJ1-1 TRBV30 AWSGQMNTEAF
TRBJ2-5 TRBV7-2 ASSFPQETQY
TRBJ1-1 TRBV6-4 ASRSTGGTEAF
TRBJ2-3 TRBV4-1 ASGDKRLAGPDTQY
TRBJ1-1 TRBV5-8 ASSKTGTGLQAF
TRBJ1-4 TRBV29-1 SVTGATNEKLF
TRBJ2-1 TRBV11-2 ASSSLGGLNEQF
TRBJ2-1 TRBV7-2 ASDRDQVINEQF
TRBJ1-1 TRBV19 ASSRQGTNTEAF
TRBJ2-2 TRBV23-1 ASSQPLESMTGELF
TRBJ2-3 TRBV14 ASSQLQGTDTQY
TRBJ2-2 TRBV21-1 ASSKEGQGFTGELF
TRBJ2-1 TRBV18 ASSPPSGTVNEQF
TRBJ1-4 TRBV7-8 ASSKGVGGHEKLF
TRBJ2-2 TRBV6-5 ASSYSSLRGTGELF
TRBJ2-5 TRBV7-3 ASSRGPNEETQY
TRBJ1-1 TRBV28 ASRGGRENTEAF
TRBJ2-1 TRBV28 ASSSPLSGTYNEQF
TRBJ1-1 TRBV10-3 ATKQSKENTEAF
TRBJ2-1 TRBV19 ASSITGTAHNEQF
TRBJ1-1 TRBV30 AWTPSTTEAF
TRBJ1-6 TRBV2 ASSLRGFGNSPLH
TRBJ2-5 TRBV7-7 ASSPGLAGRQETQY
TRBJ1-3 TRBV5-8 ASSPSFGNTIY
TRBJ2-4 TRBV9 ASSPRTGWDLLGNIQY
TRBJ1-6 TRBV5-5 ASSLTRENSPLH
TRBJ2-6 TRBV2 ASRSRDTRSGANVLT
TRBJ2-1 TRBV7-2 ASGQGSRNEQF
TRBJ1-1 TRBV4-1 ASSQDQSGATEAF
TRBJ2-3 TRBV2 ASGQADTQY
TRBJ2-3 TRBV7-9 ASSLSGSPSTDTQY
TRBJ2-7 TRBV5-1 ASSLAGGEQY
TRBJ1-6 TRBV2 ASSDAVGGGPANSPLH
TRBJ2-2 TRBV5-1 ASSLGQSGHTGELF
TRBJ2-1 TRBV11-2 ASSQAVGNEQF
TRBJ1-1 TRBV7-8 ASSLDRNTEAF
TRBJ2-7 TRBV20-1 SAGLSYEQY
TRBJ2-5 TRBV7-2 ASSRGGSETQY
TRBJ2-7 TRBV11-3 ASSLPSGTYEQY
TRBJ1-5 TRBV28 ASSLQGRGQPQH
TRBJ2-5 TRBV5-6 ASSWGPSGPETQY